The entry below gives a single T cell receptor (beta chain) sequence along with its context. Its antigen remains unknown. The data are from a study of shared clonotypes between healthy human individuals. Study details: CD4 naive cells filled three plates per donor, CD4 memory three, CD8 naive two and CD8 memory one. Overall study findings and caveats: A reduction in generation probabilities was seen for non-shared clonotypes relative to those shared by all four donors.

The material for each subset, its genomic DNA, was split evenly across several immunoSEQ plates. The repertoire was sequenced with immunoSEQ multiplex PCR; TCRdb's copy has only in-frame clones and lacks some. The sample records over 1.4 million clones, around 97% being singletons. Donors had no recently reported acute infections or vaccinations and were HIV-negative. The germline V gene has CDR1 SGHVT and CDR2 SQSDAQ. Trimming removed 0 bases at V and 4 bases at J, with 5 bases between. The CDR3 is 13 amino acids. The TCR comes from a man aged 30 to 45 in good health. Sample: naive CD4+ T cells sorted from blood. Described subset: CD45RA+ positively selected. V and J are TRBV7-4 and TRBJ2-3, with TRBD1 as a possible D gene (5 bases). The CDR3 DNA reads as TGTGCCAGCAGCTTAGCGGGGCCAGATACGCAGTATTTT. Its protein is CASSLAGPDTQYF.